Listed below are T cell receptor beta chains from one sample, sequenced in a study of shared clonotypes between healthy human individuals. The table came from immunoSEQ multiplex PCR; TCRdb's copy has only in-frame clones and leaves some out. The sample holds over 1.4 million clones, roughly 95% seen once. The sequencing sample was made of naive CD4+ T cells sorted from blood. The receptor source for this set is a young man in good health. Both conserved end residues are part of each CDR3. Fields, in order: clone size, V gene, D gene, J gene, CDR3 DNA, CDR3 protein. A D gene is named only where the DNA matches it firmly. Rows give clone size only sometimes, using once, few, many, or a class for an expanded clone.

few,TRBV19,TRBD2,TRBJ2-5,TGTGCCAGTGGTTTTGGGAGGGGACAAGAGACCCAGTACTTC,CASGFGRGQETQYF
-,TRBV28,-,TRBJ2-7,TGTGCCTCCCGGGGACTGCTCACGTTCTACGAGCAGTACTTC,CASRGLLTFYEQYF
-,TRBV7-9,-,TRBJ2-2,TGTGCCAGCAGCTTTCAGGGAACTAACACCGGGGAGCTGTTTTTT,CASSFQGTNTGELFF
-,TRBV7-2,TRBD2,TRBJ2-1,TGTGCCAGCAGCTTAGTTTCTAGCGGCAAACGGGGTGAGCAGTTCTTC,CASSLVSSGKRGEQFF
-,TRBV7-8,-,TRBJ1-3,TGTGCCAGCAGCTTATCTTTGTCTGGAAACACCATATATTTT,CASSLSLSGNTIYF
-,TRBV28,-,TRBJ2-2,TGTGCCAGCAGCCTCTTGGGCCCCACCGGGGAGCTGTTTTTT,CASSLLGPTGELFF
-,TRBV18,TRBD1,TRBJ2-1,TGTGCCAGCTCACCGAACAGGGGCCTTTACAATGAGCAGTTCTTC,CASSPNRGLYNEQFF
-,TRBV7-9,-,TRBJ2-7,TGTGCCAGCAGCCCCTACGGTGGGACATACAGCTACGAGCAGTACTTC,CASSPYGGTYSYEQYF
once,TRBV7-2,TRBD1,TRBJ2-1,TGTGCCAGCAGCTTGTCAGGGGGTTACAATGAGCAGTTCTTC,CASSLSGGYNEQFF
-,TRBV6-4,TRBD1,TRBJ2-1,TGTGCCAGCAGCGTTACTCCCTCCGGGACAGCCTACAATGAGCAGTTCTTC,CASSVTPSGTAYNEQFF
-,TRBV7-2,-,TRBJ2-7,TGTGCCAGCAGCTTAAGTCGGGTTAGCGCTTCCTACGAGCAGTACTTC,CASSLSRVSASYEQYF
-,TRBV10-3,-,TRBJ2-7,TGTGCCATCAGTGAGTCCGAGCGCCAGAGCGACTACGAGCAGTACTTC,CAISESERQSDYEQYF
-,TRBV5-6,-,TRBJ2-7,TGTGCCAGCAGCTTGGTTGGCGCCTCTCTCTACGAGCAGTACTTC,CASSLVGASLYEQYF
-,TRBV5-1,-,TRBJ2-5,TGCGCCAGCAGCGCAACCGAAGAGACCCAGTACTTC,CASSATEETQYF
-,TRBV27,-,TRBJ2-7,TGTGCCAGCAGTTTATCGCCCGTGATACAGGGCTACGAGCAGTACTTC,CASSLSPVIQGYEQYF
-,TRBV5-1,-,TRBJ2-7,TGCGCCAGCAAGAGGGACGGCAGGATCCCCGATTACGAGCAGTACTTC,CASKRDGRIPDYEQYF